This T cell receptor beta chain emerged from a study of cytomegalovirus exposure and HLA in healthy donors. Study outcomes and limitations: Earlier findings revealed that most TCR beta V segments proved productive either about 87% or about 30% of the time. Despite most TCR sequences being rare, some public TCRs occurred in many donors.

There are 17 residues in the CDR3. Germline CDR1 is MNHEY and CDR2 is SMNVEV (reference sequence). V was trimmed by 6 bases and J by 7 bases, leaving 24 bases between them. Of note for this clone: No antigen is known for it.

The primer mix had 60 Vbeta and 13 Jbeta primers. The protocol was immunoSEQ multiplex PCR, while the TCRdb copy is restricted to in-frame clones and leaves out a portion. In the table there are around 95,000 clones, around four fifths of which are singletons. V and J are TRBV27 and TRBJ2-2, with a possible D match to TRBD1 (5 bases). Sample: PBMCs. This clonotype was obtained from a man aged 30 to 45 in good health and CMV-seropositive. The CDR3 sequence: CASSRVQGWGFGGELFF. In nucleotides, the CDR3 is TGTGCCAGCAGCAGAGTCCAGGGATGGGGATTTGGCGGGGAGCTGTTTTTT.